These 10 T cell receptor beta chains originate from one sample sequenced in a study of post-analysis software for immune sequencing data. Study-level points and caveats: Four or five TRBV segments occurring more often in patients than controls included TRBV5-6, TRBV5-1 and TRBV20-1.

TCR beta libraries were prepared from cDNA with unique molecular identifiers. TCRdb used MiXCR to reprocess the PCR reads, holding one entry per CDR3 protein. This sample carries approximately 770,000 distinct CDR3 sequences, about 45% of them seen once, and the ten largest clones take approximately 5%. These TCRs' antigens remain unknown. The sequenced sample consisted of blood. These receptors came from a girl aged 10 to 17 with multiple sclerosis.

V and J are TRBV15 and TRBJ2-5; D perhaps matches TRBD2 (6 bases). CDR1 and CDR2 (germline): LNHNV, YYDKDF (reference sequence). V lost 3 bases, J lost 4 bases, and 9 bases lay in between. This CDR3 contains 13 residues. CDR3 in amino acids: CATSRGLTETQYF. DNA for the CDR3: TGTGCCACCAGCAGGGGACTCACAGAGACCCAGTACTTC.

This clonotype appeared once. This chain joins TRBV20-1 and TRBJ2-3, with no clear D. CDR1 and CDR2 from the germline V gene are DFQATT and SNEGSKA (reference sequence). Trimming removed 3 bases from V and 4 bases from J, with 14 bases in between. CDR3 size: 14 residues. This CDR3 reads CSARVLGYPDTQYF. For the CDR3, the DNA is TGCAGTGCTAGGGTGTTGGGGTATCCAGATACGCAGTATTTT.

In its sample, this clonotype was seen a few times. The genes are TRBV29-1 and TRBJ2-3; TRBD2 matches 11 bases. The CDR3 covers 19 residues. The germline gives CDR1 SQVTM, CDR2 ANQGSEA. V dropped 5 bases and J dropped 0; count of bases not matched to a gene: 16. The CDR3: CSVRRLAGLAMGSTDTQYF. DNA of the CDR3: TGCAGCGTTCGTCGACTAGCGGGATTGGCTATGGGTAGCACAGATACGCAGTATTTT.

V usage is TRBV5-4 and J usage is TRBJ2-7; no clear D gene. CDR1 SGHNT and CDR2 YYREEE come from the germline V gene (reference sequence). V lost 4 bases to trimming and J lost 7 bases, with 12 bases between them. The CDR3 is made up of 12 amino acids. CDR3 sequence reads: CASSALKGEQYF. For the CDR3, the DNA is TGTGCCAGCAGCGCCCTGAAGGGTGAGCAGTACTTC.

This clonotype was counted once. This chain uses TRBV20-1 with TRBJ1-4; the D gene is possibly TRBD1 (6 bases). Deletions cut 6 bases from V and 5 bases from J, with 13 bases between. The CDR3 has 13 residues. Germline values: CDR1 DFQATT, CDR2 SNEGSKA (reference sequence). The CDR3 sequence is CSAIQGFNEKLFF. For the CDR3, the DNA is TGCAGTGCGATACAGGGATTCAATGAAAAACTGTTTTTT.

In its sample, this clonotype was seen a few times. In DNA form, the CDR3 reads TGTGCCAGCAATATAGGGGAGACCCAGTACTTC. Translation gives CASNIGETQYF. The rearrangement links TRBV2 to TRBJ2-5; no clear D. Trimming stripped 7 bases from V and 5 bases from J, with 8 bases between. The CDR3 runs to 11 residues. Germline CDR1 reads SNHLY; CDR2 reads FYNNEI.

This clonotype was seen only a few times. V usage is TRBV7-2 and J usage is TRBJ2-3; no reliable D call. Trimming removed 4 bases at V and 1 base at J, with 12 bases between. This CDR3 comprises 15 residues. Germline V gene sequence: CDR1 SGHTA, CDR2 FQGNSA. The CDR3 here is CASSWLGLGTDTQYF. CDR3 DNA sequence: TGTGCCAGCAGCTGGCTGGGTCTTGGCACAGATACGCAGTATTTT.

There are a few counts of this clonotype. The chain links TRBV29-1 to TRBJ2-7; possibly TRBD1 for D (6 bases). Germline V gives CDR1 SQVTM, CDR2 ANQGSEA. The V and J ends lost 7 bases and 0 bases respectively, with 13 bases between them. The CDR3 covers 13 residues. The CDR3 protein is CSALQGSSYEQYF. The CDR3 region has the DNA TGCAGCGCCCTTCAGGGGAGCTCCTACGAGCAGTACTTC.

Remarks on this clonotype: An end of the junction differs from the germline gene, which may be a read error. The rearrangement joins TRBV11-2 to TRBJ1-4; the D is unclear. Germline CDR1 is SGHAT and CDR2 is FQNNGV. This CDR3 contains 16 residues. The CDR3 spells CASSLDSPSTNEKLFF. The CDR3 DNA sequence: TGTGCCAGCAGCTTAGATTCCCCATCAACTAATGAGAAACTGTTTTTT.

The chain joins TRBV15 to TRBJ2-7; D uncertain. CDR1 is LNHNV and CDR2 is YYDKDF in the germline V gene (reference sequence). Trimming removed 1 base from V and 0 bases from J, with 7 bases in between. This CDR3 comprises 14 residues. CDR3 nucleotides: TGTGCCACCAGCAGAGGGTCAAGCTCCTACGAGCAGTACTTC. It codes for CATSRGSSSYEQYF.